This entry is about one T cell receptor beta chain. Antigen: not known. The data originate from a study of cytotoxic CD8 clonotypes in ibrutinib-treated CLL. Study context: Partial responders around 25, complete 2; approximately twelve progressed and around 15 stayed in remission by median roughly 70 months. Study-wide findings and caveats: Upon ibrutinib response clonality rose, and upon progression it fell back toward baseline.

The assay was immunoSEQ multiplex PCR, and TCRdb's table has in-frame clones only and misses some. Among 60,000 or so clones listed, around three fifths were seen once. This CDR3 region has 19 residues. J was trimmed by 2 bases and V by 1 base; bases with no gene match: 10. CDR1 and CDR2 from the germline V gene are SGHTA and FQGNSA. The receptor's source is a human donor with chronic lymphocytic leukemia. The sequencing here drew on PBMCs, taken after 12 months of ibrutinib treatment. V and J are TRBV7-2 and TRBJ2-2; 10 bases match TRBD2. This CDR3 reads CASSLVPSGSWRNTGELFF. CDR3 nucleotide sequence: TGTGCCAGCAGCTTAGTCCCTAGCGGGAGTTGGAGAAACACCGGGGAGCTGTTTTTT.